The 4 T cell receptor beta chains below all came from one sample that was sequenced in a study of blood T cell repertoires in COVID-19 (dated by TCRdb to about 2020). The library came from the immunoSEQ multiplex PCR assay. TCRdb retrieved this table from immuneACCESS and kept in-frame rearrangements only. Not all clones are present; in checked studies, unresolved V genes account for under half, and no reason is known for the remainder. Recorded for this sample are 380,000 or so clones; around 92% of them occurred a single time. The ten largest clones capture roughly 1.2% of the sample. Sequenced sample: peripheral blood. The receptor set was obtained from a man aged 40-55 years with acute or convalescent COVID-19.

This clone has more than one count but fewer than ten. This CDR3 is CASSLGPPGAGISYEQYF. CDR3 nucleotide sequence: TGTGCCAGCAGCTTGGGCCCCCCTGGAGCGGGGATCTCCTACGAGCAGTACTTC. The chain combines TRBV5-4 with TRBJ2-7, with TRBD2 identical over 7 bases. Germline CDR1 reads SGHNT; CDR2 reads YYREEE (reference sequence). The CDR3 has 18 amino acids. The V segment lost 0 bases and the J segment 0 bases; nucleotides outside the gene matches: 12.

The chain carries TRBV9 and TRBJ2-1; 8 bases are a match to TRBD1. Germline V gives CDR1 SGDLS, CDR2 YYNGEE. The trim removed 0 bases at V and 10 bases at J, leaving 18 bases unmatched. The CDR3 has 18 amino acids. The CDR3 DNA reads as TGTGCCAGCAGCGTAGAAGATTCGGGACAGGCAGTTTCAAGAGAGCAGTTCTTC. Encoded protein: CASSVEDSGQAVSREQFF.

The rearrangement uses TRBV4-2 and TRBJ2-2; 10 bases fit TRBD2. Germline V gives CDR1 LGHNA, CDR2 YNFKEQ. The CDR3 runs 16 residues. Trimming at V came to 4 bases and at J to 3 bases, leaving 5 bases not matched to a gene. CDR3 protein: CASSLTLAGDTGELFF. The CDR3 DNA reads as TGTGCCAGCAGCCTTACCCTAGCGGGGGACACCGGGGAGCTGTTTTTT.

This clone was observed a handful of times. This chain's CDR3 is CASSLVGTDPEQFF. The CDR3 DNA is TGTGCCAGCAGCTTGGTTGGGACAGACCCTGAGCAGTTCTTC. The rearrangement links TRBV5-4 to TRBJ2-1; TRBD1 matches 7 bases. The CDR3 has 14 residues. Germline lookup yields CDR1 SGHNT and CDR2 YYREEE (reference sequence). V dropped 0 bases and J dropped 9; count of bases not matched to a gene: 6.